The 7 T cell receptor beta chains below were found in one sample sequenced in a study of cytomegalovirus exposure and HLA in healthy donors. PCR amplification relied on 60 Vbeta primers (plus 13 Jbeta primers). TCRdb keeps only in-frame clones here, not all; method: immunoSEQ multiplex PCR. The profile shows about 150,000 clones, around 84% of them singletons. Sequenced material: PBMCs. The receptors shown here come from a woman in her forties in good health and CMV-seropositive.

Written as DNA, the CDR3 is TGTGCCAGCAGCGCTAGGAGCTCTAGCTACGAGCAGTACTTC. It specifies CASSARSSSYEQYF. This chain joins TRBV9 and TRBJ2-7; D unresolved. CDR1 and CDR2 from the germline V gene are SGDLS and YYNGEE. This CDR3 has 14 amino acids. The V end was cut by 3 bases, the J end by 3 bases, with 13 bases between.

This clone has only one observation. V and J are TRBV9 and TRBJ2-7, with D maybe TRBD2 (8 bases). Deletions cut 2 bases from V and 3 bases from J, with 15 bases between. CDR1 SGDLS and CDR2 YYNGEE come from the germline V gene. The CDR3 extends over 15 amino acids. The CDR3 loop is CASSVSTGTSYEQYF. Here the CDR3 DNA reads TGTGCCAGCAGCGTCTCGACAGGGACTAGCTACGAGCAGTACTTC.

This CDR3 reads CASGGTGGGGYTF. The CDR3, as DNA: TGTGCTAGTGGTGGGACAGGGGGCGGAGGCTACACCTTC. The V and J genes are TRBV12-5 and TRBJ1-2, with 12 nucleotides matching TRBD1. Germline assignment: CDR1 LGHNT and CDR2 FRNRAP. With 5 bases clipped from V and 8 bases from J, the junction kept 3 bases outside the gene matches. The CDR3 is 13 residues long.

This chain uses TRBV28 with TRBJ1-4; no firm D call. Germline CDR1 MDHEN, CDR2 SYDVKM. V was cut by 5 bases and J by 7 bases, with 20 bases left in between. CDR3 size: 16 residues. CDR3 sequence reads: CASSLSGPGSPEKLFF. CDR3 nucleotide sequence: TGTGCCAGCAGTCTGTCAGGTCCCGGATCCCCTGAAAAACTGTTTTTT.

The rearrangement joins TRBV29-1 to TRBJ1-1, with TRBD1 matching over 9 bases. Trimming at V came to 5 bases and at J to 1 base, leaving 11 bases not matched to a gene. The CDR3 totals 16 residues. Germline V CDR1 and CDR2: SQVTM, ANQGSEA. The CDR3 DNA reads TGCAGCGTTATCACTAGGACAGGGGCTACGAACACTGAAGCTTTCTTT. Protein product: CSVITRTGATNTEAFF.

The chain has TRBV6-1 and TRBJ2-7, with TRBD2 as a possible D gene (5 bases). The CDR3 has 13 residues. Germline-derived CDR1 and CDR2 are MNHNS and SASEGT. Trimming cost V 5 bases and J 2 bases, with 10 bases left between them. CDR3 DNA sequence: TGTGCCAGCAGTTGGGAGCTTGCCTACGAGCAGTACTTC. Translating it yields CASSWELAYEQYF.

The V call is TRBV5-8, the J call TRBJ2-3; 7 nucleotides agree with TRBD1. The V gene end was trimmed by 10 bases and the J gene end by 7 bases; junction bases not matched to a gene: 6. This CDR3 comprises 11 residues. Germline CDR1 reads SGHTS; CDR2 reads YDEGEE. The CDR3 bases are TGTGCCGGTCGACAGGGCAATACGCAGTATTTT. Translation: CAGRQGNTQYF.